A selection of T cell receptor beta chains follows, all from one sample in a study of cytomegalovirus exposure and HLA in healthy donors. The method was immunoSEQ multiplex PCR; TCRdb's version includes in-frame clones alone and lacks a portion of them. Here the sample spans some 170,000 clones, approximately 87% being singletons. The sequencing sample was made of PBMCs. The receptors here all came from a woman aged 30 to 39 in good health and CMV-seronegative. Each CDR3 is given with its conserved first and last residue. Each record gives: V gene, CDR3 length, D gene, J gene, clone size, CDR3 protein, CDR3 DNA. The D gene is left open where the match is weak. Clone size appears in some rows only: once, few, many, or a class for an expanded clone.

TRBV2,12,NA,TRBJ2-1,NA,CASSEYYNEQFF,TGTGCCAGCAGTGAATATTACAATGAGCAGTTCTTC
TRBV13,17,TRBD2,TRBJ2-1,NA,CASSLVVRGGSYNEQFF,TGTGCCAGCAGCTTAGTAGTCCGGGGGGGCTCCTACAATGAGCAGTTCTTC
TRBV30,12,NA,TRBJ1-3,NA,CAWSPQIDTIYF,TGTGCCTGGAGTCCCCAGATCGACACCATATATTTT
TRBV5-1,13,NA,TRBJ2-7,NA,CASSPGGSGEQYF,TGCGCCAGCAGCCCCGGGGGATCAGGAGAGCAGTACTTC
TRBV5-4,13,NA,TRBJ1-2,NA,CASSLGGPGGYTF,TGTGCCAGCAGCCTCGGGGGTCCGGGTGGCTACACCTTC
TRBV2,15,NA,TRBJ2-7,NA,CASSEFSGITYEQYF,TGTGCCAGCAGTGAGTTTTCAGGGATCACATACGAGCAGTACTTC
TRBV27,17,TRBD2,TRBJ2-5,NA,CASSFFPGGGALETQYF,TGTGCCAGCAGTTTTTTTCCGGGGGGGGGCGCTTTAGAGACCCAGTACTTC
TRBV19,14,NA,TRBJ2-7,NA,CASRPDSISYEQYF,TGTGCCAGCCGTCCGGACAGTATCTCCTACGAGCAGTACTTC
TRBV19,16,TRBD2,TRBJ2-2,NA,CASNDFSGGNTGELFF,TGTGCCAGTAACGATTTTAGCGGGGGGAACACCGGGGAGCTGTTTTTT
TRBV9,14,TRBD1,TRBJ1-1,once,CASSLTGGATEAFF,TGTGCCAGCAGCCTCACAGGGGGCGCGACTGAAGCTTTCTTT
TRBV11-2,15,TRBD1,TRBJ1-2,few,CASSLGGTGNYGYTF,TGTGCCAGCAGCTTAGGAGGGACAGGGAACTATGGCTACACCTTC
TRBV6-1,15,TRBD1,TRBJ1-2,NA,CASSGPNRGRDGYTF,TGTGCCAGCAGTGGCCCGAACAGGGGGCGGGATGGCTACACCTTC
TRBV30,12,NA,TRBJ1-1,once,CAWTPRNTEAFF,TGTGCCTGGACCCCGAGGAACACTGAAGCTTTCTTT
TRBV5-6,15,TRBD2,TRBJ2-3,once,CASSLRLAPGDTQYF,TGTGCCAGCAGCTTGAGACTAGCCCCAGGCGATACGCAGTATTTT
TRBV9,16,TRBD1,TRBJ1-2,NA,CASSAPQGAAIGGYTF,TGTGCCAGCAGCGCACCGCAGGGGGCGGCTATTGGGGGCTACACCTTC
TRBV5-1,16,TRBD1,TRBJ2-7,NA,CASSLGGQGAMYEQYF,TGCGCCAGCAGCTTGGGGGGACAGGGGGCTATGTACGAGCAGTACTTC
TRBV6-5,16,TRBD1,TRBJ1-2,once,CASSYSTGTGGNGYTF,TGTGCCAGCAGTTACTCGACAGGGACAGGGGGTAATGGCTACACCTTC
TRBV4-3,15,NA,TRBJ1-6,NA,CASSQEVQGDSPLHF,TGCGCCAGCAGCCAAGAGGTCCAGGGTGATTCACCCCTCCACTTT
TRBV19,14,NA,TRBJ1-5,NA,CASSMRGSLQPQHF,TGTGCCAGTAGTATGCGGGGCTCCCTGCAGCCCCAGCATTTT
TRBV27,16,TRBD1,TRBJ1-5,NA,CASSFRQGDGNQPQHF,TGTGCCAGCAGTTTTCGACAGGGTGATGGCAATCAGCCCCAGCATTTT
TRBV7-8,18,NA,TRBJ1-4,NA,CASSLGDTFLSWDEKLFF,TGTGCCAGCAGCTTAGGGGACACATTTCTTTCATGGGATGAAAAACTGTTTTTT
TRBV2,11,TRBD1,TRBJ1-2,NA,CASNTQGAAAF,TGTGCCAGCAATACCCAGGGGGCGGCTGCCTTC
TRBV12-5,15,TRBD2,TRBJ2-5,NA,CASGLPSTSTETQYF,TGTGCTAGTGGTTTGCCCTCGACTAGCACAGAGACCCAGTACTTC
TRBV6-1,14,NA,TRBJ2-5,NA,CASSVPDYSETQYF,TGTGCCAGCAGTGTTCCGGACTACTCAGAGACCCAGTACTTC
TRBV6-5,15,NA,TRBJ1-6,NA,CASSYYITGDSPLHF,TGTGCCAGCAGTTACTACATTACAGGTGATTCACCCCTCCACTTT
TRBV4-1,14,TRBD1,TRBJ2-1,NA,CASTRTGAGNEQFF,TGCGCCAGCACCCGGACAGGGGCTGGAAATGAGCAGTTCTTC
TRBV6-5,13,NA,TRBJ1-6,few,CASSVGGNSPLHF,TGTGCCAGCAGCGTGGGGGGTAATTCACCCCTCCACTTT
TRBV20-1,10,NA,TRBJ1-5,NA,CSVGGQPQHF,TGCAGTGTCGGCGGGCAGCCCCAGCATTTT
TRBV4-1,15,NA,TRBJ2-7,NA,CASSQEGREAGEQYF,TGCGCCAGCAGCCAAGAGGGCAGGGAAGCTGGGGAGCAGTACTTC
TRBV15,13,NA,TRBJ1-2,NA,CATSSTGWDGYTF,TGTGCCACCAGCAGTACGGGGTGGGATGGCTACACCTTC
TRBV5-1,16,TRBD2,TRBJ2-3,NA,CASITGTSGGTDTQYF,TGCGCCAGCATCACCGGGACTAGCGGGGGCACAGATACGCAGTATTTT
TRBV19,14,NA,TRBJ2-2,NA,CASRTPIYTGELFF,TGTGCCAGTCGGACACCGATATACACCGGGGAGCTGTTTTTT
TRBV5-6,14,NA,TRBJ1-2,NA,CASSLARAGYGYTF,TGTGCCAGCAGCTTGGCCAGGGCAGGGTATGGCTACACCTTC
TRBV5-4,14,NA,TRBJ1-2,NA,CASYPLGRNYGYTF,TGTGCCAGCTACCCCCTGGGGAGGAACTATGGCTACACCTTC
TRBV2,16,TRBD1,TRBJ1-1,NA,CASRRTLTGGNTEAFF,TGTGCCAGCAGACGAACCCTGACAGGGGGGAACACTGAAGCTTTCTTT
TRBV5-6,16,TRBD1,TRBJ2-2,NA,CASSLPTGLNTGELFF,TGTGCCAGCAGCTTACCGACAGGGTTGAACACCGGGGAGCTGTTTTTT